This T cell receptor beta chain was found in a study of T cells and Merkel cell carcinoma outcomes. Whole-study results and caveats: Repertoire plus T-cell density reportedly predicted Merkel cell carcinoma outcomes.

As regards this clone: The target antigen is unknown.

CDR1 is MNHEY, CDR2 SMNVEV, per germline (reference sequence). The CDR3 contains 14 residues. Trimming took off 5 bases at V and 2 bases at J, with 13 bases between the two ends. Sequencing was performed with immunoSEQ multiplex PCR; in TCRdb, only in-frame clones are kept and a portion is missing. This table holds roughly 11,000 clones, nearly 97% found once. The chain couples TRBV27 to TRBJ2-7, with D maybe TRBD1 (5 bases). The receptor was derived from a human donor with Merkel cell carcinoma. Sequenced sample: tumor tissue from Merkel cell carcinoma. The CDR3 region is CASSRTPSPYEQYF. In DNA, the CDR3 is TGTGCCAGCAGTCGGACACCGAGCCCCTACGAGCAGTACTTC.